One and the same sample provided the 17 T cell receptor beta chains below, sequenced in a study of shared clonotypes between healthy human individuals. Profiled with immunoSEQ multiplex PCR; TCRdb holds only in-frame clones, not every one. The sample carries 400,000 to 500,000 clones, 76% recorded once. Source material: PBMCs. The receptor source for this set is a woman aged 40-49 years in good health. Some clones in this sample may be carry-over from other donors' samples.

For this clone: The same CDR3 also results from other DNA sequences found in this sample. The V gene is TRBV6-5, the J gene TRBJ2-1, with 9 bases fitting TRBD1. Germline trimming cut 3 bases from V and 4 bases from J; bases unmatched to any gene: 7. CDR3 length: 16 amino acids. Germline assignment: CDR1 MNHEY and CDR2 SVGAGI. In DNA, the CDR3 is TGTGCCAGCAGTTATTCGAACAGGGGGCCGTACAATGAGCAGTTCTTC. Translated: CASSYSNRGPYNEQFF.

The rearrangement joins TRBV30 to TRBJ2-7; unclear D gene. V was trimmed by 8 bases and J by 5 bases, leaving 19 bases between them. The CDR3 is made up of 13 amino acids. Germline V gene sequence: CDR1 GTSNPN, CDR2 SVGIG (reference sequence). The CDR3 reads CALSVQPPHEQYF. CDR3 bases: TGTGCCCTATCAGTACAGCCTCCCCACGAGCAGTACTTC. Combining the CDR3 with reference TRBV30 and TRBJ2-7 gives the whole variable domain SQTIHQWPATLVQPVGSPLSLECTVEGTSNPNLYWYRQAAGRGLQLLFYSVGIGQISSEVPQNLSASRPQDRQFILSSKKLLLSDSGFYLCALSVQPPHEQYFGPGTRLTVT.

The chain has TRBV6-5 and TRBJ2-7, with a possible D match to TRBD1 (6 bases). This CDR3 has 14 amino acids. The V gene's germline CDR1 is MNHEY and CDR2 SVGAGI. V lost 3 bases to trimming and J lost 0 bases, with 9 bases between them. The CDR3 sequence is CASSYQDSSYEQYF. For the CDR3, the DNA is TGTGCCAGCAGTTATCAGGACAGCTCCTACGAGCAGTACTTC.

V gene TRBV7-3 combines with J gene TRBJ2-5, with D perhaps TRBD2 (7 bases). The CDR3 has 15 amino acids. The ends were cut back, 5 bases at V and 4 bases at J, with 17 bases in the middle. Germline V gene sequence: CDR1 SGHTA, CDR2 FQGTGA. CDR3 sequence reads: CASSRRGGIGETQYF. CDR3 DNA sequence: TGTGCCAGCAGCCGTAGGGGGGGAATCGGAGAGACCCAGTACTTC.

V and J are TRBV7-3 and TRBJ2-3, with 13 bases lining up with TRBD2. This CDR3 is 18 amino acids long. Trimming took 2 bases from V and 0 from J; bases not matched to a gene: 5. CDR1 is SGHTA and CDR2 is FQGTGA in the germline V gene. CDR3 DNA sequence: TGTGCCAGCAGCTTAGGTTTACTAGCGGGAGGGAGCACAGATACGCAGTATTTT. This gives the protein CASSLGLLAGGSTDTQYF.

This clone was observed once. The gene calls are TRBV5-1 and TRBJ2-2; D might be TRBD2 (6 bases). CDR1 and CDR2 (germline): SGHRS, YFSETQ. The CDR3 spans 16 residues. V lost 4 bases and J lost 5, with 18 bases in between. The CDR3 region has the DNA TGCGCCAGCAGCCCGCTCACTAGCTGGGAGACCGGGGAGCTGTTTTTT. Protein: CASSPLTSWETGELFF.

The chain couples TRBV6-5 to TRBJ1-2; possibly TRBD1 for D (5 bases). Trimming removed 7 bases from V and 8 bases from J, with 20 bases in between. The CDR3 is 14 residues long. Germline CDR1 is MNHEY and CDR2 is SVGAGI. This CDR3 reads CASTLSLQGHGYTF. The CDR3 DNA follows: TGTGCCAGCACCTTATCCCTTCAGGGTCACGGCTACACCTTC.

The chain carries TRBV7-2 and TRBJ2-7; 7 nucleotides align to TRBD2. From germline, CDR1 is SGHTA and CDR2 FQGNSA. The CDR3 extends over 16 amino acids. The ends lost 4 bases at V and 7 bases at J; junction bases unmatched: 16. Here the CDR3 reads CASSSKGLTEAWEQYF. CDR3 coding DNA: TGTGCCAGCAGCTCGAAGGGACTAACGGAGGCCTGGGAGCAGTACTTC. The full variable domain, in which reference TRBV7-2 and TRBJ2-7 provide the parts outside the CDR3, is GAGVSQSPSNKVTEKGKDVELRCDPISGHTALYWYRQSLGQGLEFLIYFQGNSAPDKSGLPSDRFSAERTGGSVSTLTIQRTQQEDSAVYLCASSSKGLTEAWEQYFGPGTRLTVT.

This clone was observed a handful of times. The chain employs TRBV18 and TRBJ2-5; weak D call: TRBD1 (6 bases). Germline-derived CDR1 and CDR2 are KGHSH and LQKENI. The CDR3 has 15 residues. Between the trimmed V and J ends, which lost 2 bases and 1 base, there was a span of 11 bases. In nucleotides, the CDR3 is TGTGCCAGCTCACCATCGGACAGAGCCCAAGAGACCCAGTACTTC. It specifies CASSPSDRAQETQYF.

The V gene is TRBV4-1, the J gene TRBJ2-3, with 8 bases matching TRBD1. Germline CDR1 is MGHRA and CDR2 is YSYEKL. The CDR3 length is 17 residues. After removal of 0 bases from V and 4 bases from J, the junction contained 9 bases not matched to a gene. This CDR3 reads CASSQDGGAGGSDTQYF. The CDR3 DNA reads TGCGCCAGCAGCCAAGATGGAGGGGCAGGGGGCTCAGATACGCAGTATTTT.

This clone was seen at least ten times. The CDR3 is CASSELTAKGYTF. The DNA of the CDR3 is TGTGCCAGCAGTGAATTGACGGCTAAGGGCTACACCTTC. The chain uses TRBV6-1 and TRBJ1-2; D unclear. The CDR3 is 13 amino acids. V was cut by 2 bases and J by 8 bases, with 12 bases left in between. In germline, CDR1 is MNHNS, CDR2 SASEGT.

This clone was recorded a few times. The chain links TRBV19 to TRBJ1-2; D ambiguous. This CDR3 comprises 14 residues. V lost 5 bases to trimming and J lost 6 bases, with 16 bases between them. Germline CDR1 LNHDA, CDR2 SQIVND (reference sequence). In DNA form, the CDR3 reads TGTGCCAGTAGTGGGCTGACTGGTAGCGATGGCTACACCTTC. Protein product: CASSGLTGSDGYTF.

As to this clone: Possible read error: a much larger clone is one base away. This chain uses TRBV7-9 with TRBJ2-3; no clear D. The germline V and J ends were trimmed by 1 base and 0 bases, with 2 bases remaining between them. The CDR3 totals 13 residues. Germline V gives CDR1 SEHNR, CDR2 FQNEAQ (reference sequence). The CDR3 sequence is CASSLVSTDTQYF. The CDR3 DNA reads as TGTGCCAGCAGCTTAGTGAGCACAGATACGCAGTATTTT.

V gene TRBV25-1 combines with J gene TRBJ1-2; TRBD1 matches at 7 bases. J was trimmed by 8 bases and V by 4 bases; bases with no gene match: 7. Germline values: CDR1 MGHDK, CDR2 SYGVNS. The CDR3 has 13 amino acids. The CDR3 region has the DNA TGTGCCAGCAGTGGCGACAGGGCTAGAGGCTACACCTTC. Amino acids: CASSGDRARGYTF.

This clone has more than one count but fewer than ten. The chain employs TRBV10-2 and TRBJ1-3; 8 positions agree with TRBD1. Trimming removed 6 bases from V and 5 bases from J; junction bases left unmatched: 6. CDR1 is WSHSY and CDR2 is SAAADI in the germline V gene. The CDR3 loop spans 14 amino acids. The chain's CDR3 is CASSPGQGRNTIYF. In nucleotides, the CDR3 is TGCGCCAGCAGCCCAGGACAGGGAAGAAACACCATATATTTT.

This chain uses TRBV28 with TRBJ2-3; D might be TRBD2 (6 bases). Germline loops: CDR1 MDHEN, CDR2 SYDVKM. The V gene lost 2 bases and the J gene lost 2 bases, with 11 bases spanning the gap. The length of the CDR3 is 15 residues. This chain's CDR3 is CASSLPGAYTDTQYF. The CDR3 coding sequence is TGTGCCAGCAGTTTACCGGGAGCTTACACAGATACGCAGTATTTT.

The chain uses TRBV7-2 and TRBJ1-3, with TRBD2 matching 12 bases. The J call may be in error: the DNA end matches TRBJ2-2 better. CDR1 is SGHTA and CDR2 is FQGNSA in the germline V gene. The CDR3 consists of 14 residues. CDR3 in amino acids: CASSGTSGTGELFF. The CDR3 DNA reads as TGTGCCAGCAGCGGGACTAGCGGGACCGGGGAGCTGTTTTTT.